This is a list of T cell receptor beta chains from one sample in a study of T-cell reconstitution after alpha-beta-depleted transplantation in children. TCRdb reprocessed the PCR reads with MiXCR, giving one entry per CDR3 protein. The repertoire consists of just under 250,000 distinct CDR3 sequences, with roughly 23% occurring once and the leading ten covering over 2.5%. The starting material was PBMCs, obtained before TCRalphabeta/CD19-depleted stem cell transplant. These receptors all come from a girl aged 2 to 10 with Fanconi anemia, due to receive a stem cell transplant. Each CDR3 is given without its conserved first and last residue.

>TRBJ2-1|TRBV20-1
SARVAGGSSSYNEQF
>TRBJ1-1|TRBV29-1
SVDVQGASDTEAF
>TRBJ2-1|TRBV9
ASSHLKLSGTINEQF
>TRBJ2-2|TRBV7-9
ASSPVRQAPNTGELF
>TRBJ2-5|TRBV4-2
ASSQGTAEKLMAQY
>TRBJ2-1|TRBV6-1
ASSGRGTYNEQF
>TRBJ2-7|TRBV20-1
SASRLAGDYEQY
>TRBJ2-5|TRBV29-1
SVEEGRTGETQY
>TRBJ2-5|TRBV5-1
ASSLDSGETQY
>TRBJ1-2|TRBV20-1
SARSGINYGYT
>TRBJ2-2|TRBV12-3/TRBV12-4
ASSQWAGVNTGELF
>TRBJ1-4|TRBV20-1
SAMVSPSNEKLF
>TRBJ2-7|TRBV3-1
ATYSGSGYYEQY
>TRBJ2-7|TRBV14
ASSQVRGNEQY
>TRBJ1-5|TRBV24-1
ATSDRETLSNQPQH
>TRBJ1-4|TRBV6-1
ASSLTANNEKLF
>TRBJ2-3|TRBV5-1
ASSLGQGEKADTQY
>TRBJ2-7|TRBV4-1
ASSQVGREHEQY
>TRBJ2-3|TRBV20-1
SARRQGALYYAITTDTQY
>TRBJ2-5|TRBV29-1
SVEAGLVVETQY
>TRBJ2-1|TRBV7-3
ASSSRTAIDNEQF
>TRBJ2-5|TRBV29-1
SVVLGPEETQY
>TRBJ2-5|TRBV27
TSRQGHQETQY
>TRBJ2-5|TRBV12-3/TRBV12-4
ASSPDQGKFTQY
>TRBJ2-4|TRBV6-5
ASSYTLAGKNIQY
>TRBJ1-4|TRBV27
ASSSRTTGILNEKLF
>TRBJ2-1|TRBV28
ASSGDRDTFYNEQF
>TRBJ2-1|TRBV29-1
SVAVVSNEQF
>TRBJ2-7|TRBV30
AWGYVSYEQY
>TRBJ2-5|TRBV29-1
SALQGGETQY
>TRBJ2-1|TRBV7-9
ASSLVWREGSNEQF
>TRBJ2-7|TRBV20-1
SADSGTGDSYEQY
>TRBJ2-1|TRBV20-1
SASLSGSSYNEQF
>TRBJ2-7|TRBV4-1
ASSHGISYEQY
>TRBJ2-7|TRBV29-1
SVGTSGREQY